These 16 T cell receptor beta chains were all obtained from the same sample, sequenced in a study of early stage breast cancer tumors. Assay used: immunoSEQ multiplex PCR; TCRdb lists only in-frame clones, some missing. The table includes over 25,000 clones, roughly 80% detected once. Specimen: blood. Receptor source: a person between 55 and 69 years old with breast cancer.

This clone has only a few counts. The CDR3 sequence is CASRSGTGSTDTQYF. The CDR3 DNA is TGTGCCAGTAGGTCAGGGACAGGGAGTACAGATACGCAGTATTTT. The chain links TRBV19 to TRBJ2-3; 9 nucleotides align to TRBD1. With 6 bases clipped from V and 3 bases from J, the junction kept 7 bases outside the gene matches. The V gene's germline CDR1 is LNHDA and CDR2 SQIVND (reference sequence). The CDR3 runs 15 residues.

The J gene is TRBJ2-2, the V gene TRBV9; 12 positions match TRBD2. The CDR3 length is 17 residues. V dropped 4 bases and J dropped 4; count of bases not matched to a gene: 8. Germline V gene data show CDR1 as SGDLS and CDR2 as YYNGEE. CDR3 residues: CASSLLAGGSGTGELFF. The DNA of the CDR3 is TGTGCCAGCAGCCTCCTAGCGGGAGGGAGCGGCACCGGGGAGCTGTTTTTT.

This clone occurred a few times. V gene TRBV5-1 combines with J gene TRBJ1-4; a weak D match, TRBD1 (5 bases). The CDR3 totals 13 residues. Germline V gene data show CDR1 as SGHRS and CDR2 as YFSETQ. V was cut by 0 bases and J by 8 bases, with 8 bases left in between. CDR3 amino acids: CASSLGEGEKLFF. The CDR3 DNA reads as TGCGCCAGCAGCTTGGGGGAGGGGGAAAAACTGTTTTTT.

The rearrangement joins TRBV19 to TRBJ2-3; a possible D gene is TRBD2 (6 bases). This CDR3 comprises 15 residues. Germline V gene data show CDR1 as LNHDA and CDR2 as SQIVND (reference sequence). V was cut by 3 bases and J by 0 bases, with 10 bases left in between. Written as DNA, the CDR3 is TGTGCCAGTAGTATCCCCGGGACTAGCACAGATACGCAGTATTTT. Translated, it gives CASSIPGTSTDTQYF. The complete variable domain, with remaining parts taken from reference TRBV19 and TRBJ2-3, reads DGGITQSPKYLFRKEGQNVTLSCEQNLNHDAMYWYRQDPGQGLRLIYYSQIVNDFQKGDIAEGYSVSREKKESFPLTVTSAQKNPTAFYLCASSIPGTSTDTQYFGPGTRLTVL.

This chain uses TRBV9 with TRBJ2-1; 9 bases align to TRBD2. The CDR3 spans 14 residues. Germline V gene sequence: CDR1 SGDLS, CDR2 YYNGEE. V lost 0 bases to trimming and J lost 10 bases; unmatched junction nucleotides: 5. The CDR3: CASSVEVAGDEQFF. The CDR3 nucleotides are TGTGCCAGCAGCGTAGAAGTAGCGGGAGACGAGCAGTTCTTC.

The gene calls are TRBV5-1 and TRBJ1-2; 8 nucleotides align to TRBD1. The CDR3 length is 16 residues. Germline V lookup: CDR1 SGHRS, CDR2 YFSETQ. V was clipped by 4 bases and J by 1 base; unmatched bases: 9. CDR3 DNA sequence: TGCGCCAGCAGCCTGGACAGGGATCAGATTAACTATGGCTACACCTTC. Protein sequence: CASSLDRDQINYGYTF. Complete variable domain (other parts from reference TRBV5-1 and TRBJ1-2): KAGVTQTPRYLIKTRGQQVTLSCSPISGHRSVSWYQQTPGQGLQFLFEYFSETQRNKGNFPGRFSGRQFSNSRSEMNVSTLELGDSALYLCASSLDRDQINYGYTFGSGTRLTVV.

V usage is TRBV5-1 and J usage is TRBJ2-7; the D is unclear. The CDR3 length is 12 residues. The V end lost 0 bases, the J end lost 7 bases, and 8 bases lay between the germline ends. Germline V lookup: CDR1 SGHRS, CDR2 YFSETQ. DNA for the CDR3: TGCGCCAGCAGCTTGGAAGCAGGTGAGCAGTACTTC. The encoded protein is CASSLEAGEQYF.

The chain uses TRBV20-1 and TRBJ2-7; D may be TRBD2 (5 bases). In germline, CDR1 is DFQATT, CDR2 SNEGSKA (reference sequence). Between the trimmed V and J ends, which lost 6 bases and 2 bases, there was a span of 8 bases. This CDR3 has 11 residues. Here the CDR3 DNA reads TGCAGTGCCCCGGGAACCTACGAGCAGTACTTC. Protein product: CSAPGTYEQYF.

The genes are TRBV7-2 and TRBJ2-1, with D maybe TRBD1 (5 bases). CDR1 SGHTA and CDR2 FQGNSA come from the germline V gene. The CDR3 extends over 13 amino acids. V dropped 4 bases and J dropped 3 bases, with 7 bases sitting between them. The CDR3 loop is CASSSDSYNEQFF. As DNA, the CDR3 is TGTGCCAGCAGCTCAGACAGCTACAATGAGCAGTTCTTC.

V usage is TRBV2 and J usage is TRBJ2-7, with TRBD2 as a possible D gene (6 bases). Germline V gives CDR1 SNHLY, CDR2 FYNNEI. With 5 bases removed from V and 0 bases from J, the gap between germline ends came to 14 bases. The CDR3 is 15 residues long. The CDR3 bases are TGTGCCAGCAGTAGAGGGAGGCTAAACTCCTACGAGCAGTACTTC. Amino acids: CASSRGRLNSYEQYF.

This chain joins TRBV7-2 and TRBJ2-2; the match to TRBD2 covers 8 bases. Trimming took 4 bases from V and 5 from J; bases not matched to a gene: 9. There are 16 residues in the CDR3. The V gene's germline CDR1 is SGHTA and CDR2 FQGNSA. As DNA, the CDR3 is TGTGCCAGCAGCTCGGGACTAGTCATGTGGACCGGGGAGCTGTTTTTT. It codes for CASSSGLVMWTGELFF.

The rearrangement links TRBV5-4 to TRBJ2-1, with TRBD2 identical over 7 bases. Germline CDR1 and CDR2: SGHNT and YYREEE (reference sequence). The ends lost 4 bases at V and 8 bases at J; junction bases unmatched: 12. This CDR3 contains 15 residues. The CDR3: CASSNGRRGVYEQFF. The CDR3 DNA is TGTGCCAGCAGCAACGGGAGGCGCGGGGTTTATGAGCAGTTCTTC.

Only one count was recorded for this clone. The chain joins TRBV5-4 to TRBJ2-5; D might be TRBD2 (5 bases). CDR1 is SGHNT and CDR2 is YYREEE in the germline V gene (reference sequence). V shed 0 bases and J shed 2 bases, with 11 bases lying between them. The CDR3 is 15 residues long. CDR3 sequence: CASSLEGLLQETQYF. CDR3 DNA sequence: TGTGCCAGCAGCTTGGAAGGACTTCTACAAGAGACCCAGTACTTC.

This chain uses TRBV5-1 with TRBJ2-7, with 7 bases aligning to TRBD2. The CDR3 is 14 amino acids. Germline V gene data show CDR1 as SGHRS and CDR2 as YFSETQ. V was pared by 4 bases and J by 6 bases, with 10 bases of the junction left unmatched. The DNA of the CDR3 is TGCGCCAGCAGCCCAACCGGGACTAAATCCGAGCAGTACTTC. As protein: CASSPTGTKSEQYF.

The rearrangement uses TRBV13 and TRBJ2-5; D possibly corresponds to TRBD1 (6 bases). Germline V gene sequence: CDR1 PRHDT, CDR2 FYEKMQ (reference sequence). The V end was cut by 5 bases, the J end by 7 bases, with 20 bases between. This CDR3 comprises 15 residues. The CDR3 sequence: CASSPNGTPGGTQYF. The CDR3 DNA follows: TGTGCCAGCAGCCCTAACGGGACACCCGGCGGGACCCAGTACTTC.

This clone came up once. This chain links TRBV4-3 with TRBJ1-1, with unresolved D. Trimming removed 0 bases at V and 1 base at J, with 9 bases between. The CDR3 has 15 residues. Germline assignment: CDR1 LGHNA and CDR2 YSLEER. The CDR3 nucleotides read TGCGCCAGCAGCCAAGAATTGTCGGGGAACACTGAAGCTTTCTTT. Protein: CASSQELSGNTEAFF.